Below are 30 T cell receptor beta chains sequenced from a single sample in a study of T cells in Graves' hyperthyroidism and ophthalmopathy. Researchers amplified the TCR beta CDR3 regions from RNA transcripts. When the TCR CDR3 underwent first-round RT-PCR, the HTBI primer set was used. TCRdb re-derived calls from the multiplex PCR reads in MiXCR, one entry per CDR3 protein. The table records fewer than 750,000 distinct CDR3 sequences, approximately 15% of them present only once. Sequencing input: blood. The receptor source for this set is a woman aged 40 to 50 with Graves' ophthalmopathy.

This clonotype was seen many times. This may be a read error, as it is one base from a much larger clone. This chain joins TRBV12-3 or TRBV12-4 and TRBJ1-2; D is uncertain. The V and J ends lost 2 bases and 9 bases respectively, with 13 bases between them. The CDR3 is 13 residues long. The CDR3 coding sequence is TGTGCCAGCAGTTTAATGCCTCAGCATAGCTACACCTTC. It yields the protein CASSLMPQHSYTF.

In its sample, this clonotype was seen a few times. The V gene is TRBV20-1, the J gene TRBJ2-1, with 7 bases identical to TRBD2. Losses at the gene ends were 3 bases for V and 7 bases for J; bases not matched to a gene: 6. CDR1 is DFQATT, CDR2 SNEGSKA, per germline (reference sequence). The CDR3 has 13 residues. Written as DNA, the CDR3 is TGCAGTGCTAGTCACGGGCGGGGGAATGAGCAGTTCTTC. It codes for CSASHGRGNEQFF.

A few counts support this clonotype. The rearrangement joins TRBV18 to TRBJ1-5; TRBD1 is a possible D gene (6 bases). V shed 5 bases and J shed 5 bases, with 13 bases lying between them. CDR3 length: 14 residues. Germline V gene lookup returns CDR1 KGHSH and CDR2 LQKENI. The CDR3 sequence is CASSSGTFYQPQHF. The CDR3 DNA reads TGTGCCAGCTCATCTGGGACATTTTATCAGCCCCAGCATTTT.

This clonotype was seen a handful of times. V gene TRBV10-3 combines with J gene TRBJ2-7; 11 positions match TRBD1. Trimming took 10 bases from V and 4 from J; bases not matched to a gene: 6. CDR1 and CDR2 (germline): ENHRY, SYGVKD. CDR3 length: 13 residues. The CDR3 DNA reads as TGTGCCACCTCCGGACAGGGGGCATACGAGCAGTACTTC. It encodes CATSGQGAYEQYF.

DNA for the CDR3: TGCAGTGCTAGATCTGGGGAAAACTACGAGCAGTACTTC. Translation gives CSARSGENYEQYF. J is TRBJ2-7 and V is TRBV20-1; D gene ambiguous. The length of the CDR3 is 13 residues. Trimming removed 2 bases from V and 3 bases from J, with 11 bases in between. The germline CDR1 and CDR2 sequences are DFQATT and SNEGSKA (reference sequence).

This clonotype was seen more than once but under ten times. The gene calls are TRBV11-2 and TRBJ2-7; 11 bases fit TRBD2. Germline V gene lookup returns CDR1 SGHAT and CDR2 FQNNGV. The J segment lost 0 bases and the V segment lost 6 bases, leaving 4 bases of the junction unmatched. The CDR3 has 15 amino acids. CDR3 bases: TGTGCCAGCAGTGCGACTAGCGGGATCTCCTACGAGCAGTACTTC. Translating it yields CASSATSGISYEQYF.

This clonotype was recorded many times. This chain connects TRBV19 to TRBJ2-2; the match to TRBD2 covers 14 bases. The ends lost 4 bases at V and 4 bases at J; junction bases unmatched: 17. Per germline, CDR1 LNHDA and CDR2 SQIVND (reference sequence). CDR3 length equals 21 residues. The CDR3 is CASSTTVSGLAGVRFTGELFF. DNA for the CDR3: TGTGCCAGTAGTACCACAGTTTCGGGACTAGCGGGAGTAAGGTTCACCGGGGAGCTGTTTTTT.

As regards this clonotype: Mismatch with germline at one junction end may stem from a read error. The chain couples TRBV5-1 to TRBJ2-7, with 8 nucleotides matching TRBD1. Germline CDR1 and CDR2: SGHRS and YFSETQ. The CDR3 is 14 amino acids. CDR3 nucleotide sequence: TGCGCCAGCAGCCTAGGACAGGGCTTTAATGAGCAGTGCTTC. It yields the protein CASSLGQGFNEQCF.

This clonotype was seen only a few times. The chain combines TRBV5-1 with TRBJ1-1; D ambiguous. Per the germline V gene, CDR1 is SGHRS and CDR2 is YFSETQ. The CDR3 spans 17 residues. V was cut by 0 bases and J by 0 bases, with 15 bases left in between. CDR3 in amino acids: CASSLGPSGIMNTEAFF. The CDR3 DNA follows: TGCGCCAGCAGCTTGGGACCCTCCGGGATCATGAACACTGAAGCTTTCTTT.

This clonotype was detected many times. This sequence joins TRBV19 and TRBJ2-7; D remains ambiguous. The V end was cut by 5 bases, the J end by 3 bases, with 14 bases between. Germline values: CDR1 LNHDA, CDR2 SQIVND (reference sequence). The CDR3 runs to 14 residues. The CDR3 nucleotides read TGTGCCAGTAGTCCAAGAGTAGGCCTCTACGAGCAGTACTTC. It codes for CASSPRVGLYEQYF.

This clonotype was seen more than once but under ten times. The V and J genes are TRBV19 and TRBJ2-7; no reliable D call. V dropped 2 bases and J dropped 2 bases, with 13 bases sitting between them. The CDR3 extends over 15 amino acids. Germline assignment: CDR1 LNHDA and CDR2 SQIVND (reference sequence). This CDR3 is CASSIRSAGAYEQYF. For the CDR3, the DNA is TGTGCCAGTAGTATAAGGTCCGCAGGAGCCTACGAGCAGTACTTC.

This clonotype appeared a few times. This chain joins TRBV4-1 and TRBJ2-7; 7 bases match TRBD1. Per the germline V gene, CDR1 is MGHRA and CDR2 is YSYEKL. This CDR3 has 15 residues. V shed 0 bases and J 2 bases; nucleotides not matched to a gene: 4. CDR3 DNA sequence: TGCGCCAGCAGCCAAGAGGCAGGGGGACCCTACGAGCAGTACTTC. This codes for CASSQEAGGPYEQYF.

In this sample, this clonotype turned up a few times. This chain uses TRBV29-1 with TRBJ2-7; 11 bases are shared with TRBD2. Germline V gene lookup returns CDR1 SQVTM and CDR2 ANQGSEA. CDR3 length equals 15 residues. V trimming: 5 bases; J trimming: 0 bases; junction bases outside the gene matches: 6. The CDR3 here is CSVTSGSHSSYEQYF. The CDR3 coding sequence is TGCAGCGTTACTAGCGGGAGCCATAGCTCCTACGAGCAGTACTTC.

This clonotype was counted many times. The chain employs TRBV5-6 and TRBJ2-5; a weak D match, TRBD2 (5 bases). The CDR3 sequence is 15 residues long. The V end was cut by 0 bases, the J end by 3 bases, with 12 bases between. Germline lookup yields CDR1 SGHDT and CDR2 YYEEEE. The CDR3 sequence is CASSLGASQKETQYF. CDR3 in DNA: TGTGCCAGCAGCTTGGGAGCTAGCCAAAAAGAGACCCAGTACTTC.

The CDR3 DNA reads TGCGCCAGCAGCTTGTTCGGGACAGGGAGGGGGAACTATGGCTACACCTTC. Translated: CASSLFGTGRGNYGYTF. The chain links TRBV5-1 to TRBJ1-2; 9 bases are a match to TRBD1. The CDR3 contains 17 residues. The germline V gene encodes CDR1 SGHRS and CDR2 YFSETQ. V was pared by 1 base and J by 2 bases, with 9 bases of the junction left unmatched.

This clonotype was picked up one time. The chain recombines TRBV6-1 with TRBJ2-7, with 7 bases matching TRBD2. This CDR3 spans 14 amino acids. CDR1 and CDR2 from the germline V gene are MNHNS and SASEGT. With V trimmed by 6 bases and J by 5 bases, 10 bases remained unmatched. CDR3 amino acids: CASRGLPGGDEQYF. The CDR3 DNA is TGTGCCAGCAGGGGACTTCCGGGAGGCGACGAGCAGTACTTC.

In this sample, this clonotype turned up many times. Here the CDR3 reads CASSFIRDRGNGYTF. CDR3 nucleotides: TGTGCCAGCAGTTTTATCCGGGACAGGGGAAATGGCTACACCTTC. This chain uses TRBV2 with TRBJ1-2; 10 bases align to TRBD1. The CDR3 is 15 amino acids. Germline lookup yields CDR1 SNHLY and CDR2 FYNNEI. V lost 5 bases to trimming and J lost 6 bases; unmatched junction nucleotides: 9.

This clonotype appeared many times. V gene TRBV2 combines with J gene TRBJ1-1; unclear D gene. From germline, CDR1 is SNHLY and CDR2 FYNNEI. This CDR3 is built from 13 residues. V was pared by 7 bases and J by 3 bases, with 12 bases between. DNA for the CDR3: TGTGCCAGCACCGGTTTAGAGGACACTGAAGCTTTCTTT. It encodes CASTGLEDTEAFF.

In this sample, this clonotype turned up a few times. The genes are TRBV20-1 and TRBJ2-7, with 7 nucleotides matching TRBD2. Trimming took 0 bases from V and 6 from J; bases not matched to a gene: 8. The CDR3 runs to 14 residues. CDR1 DFQATT and CDR2 SNEGSKA come from the germline V gene (reference sequence). The CDR3 DNA is TGCAGTGCTAGAGATGGACTAGGAGGCCGCGAGCAGTACTTC. It is translated as CSARDGLGGREQYF.

This clonotype was recorded at least ten times. The J gene is TRBJ2-5, the V gene TRBV7-2; D possibly corresponds to TRBD1 (6 bases). CDR3 length equals 14 residues. Trimming cost V 5 bases and J 3 bases, with 13 bases left between them. The germline V gene encodes CDR1 SGHTA and CDR2 FQGNSA. DNA of the CDR3: TGTGCCAGCAGCCCAAACAGGGCGGAAGAGACCCAGTACTTC. Its protein is CASSPNRAEETQYF.

J is TRBJ2-7 and V is TRBV13; D is possibly TRBD2 (5 bases). The CDR3 totals 14 residues. Trimming pared 3 bases from V and 5 bases from J, leaving 14 bases between. Germline V gene data show CDR1 as PRHDT and CDR2 as FYEKMQ (reference sequence). Here the CDR3 DNA reads TGTGCCAGCAGCTTTGGGAGAAGGTTCCACGAGCAGTACTTC. Encoded protein: CASSFGRRFHEQYF.

This clonotype occurred a few times. The chain couples TRBV15 to TRBJ1-1; D is unresolved. Deletions cut 1 base from V and 1 base from J, with 13 bases between. The CDR3 length is 16 residues. Germline CDR1 reads LNHNV; CDR2 reads YYDKDF (reference sequence). The CDR3 loop is CATSRGLSSANTEAFF. The CDR3 DNA follows: TGTGCCACCAGCAGAGGATTATCATCAGCGAACACTGAAGCTTTCTTT.

This clonotype has a count of ten or more. The chain couples TRBV15 to TRBJ1-1; D remains ambiguous. V was clipped by 0 bases and J by 1 base, with 9 bases between them. Germline V lookup: CDR1 LNHNV, CDR2 YYDKDF (reference sequence). The CDR3 runs 15 residues. CDR3 DNA sequence: TGTGCCACCAGCAGAGAATCGGGGTCGAACACTGAAGCTTTCTTT. Residues: CATSRESGSNTEAFF. Supplemented by reference TRBV15 and TRBJ1-1, the full variable domain reads DAMVIQNPRYQVTQFGKPVTLSCSQTLNHNVMYWYQQKSSQAPKLLFHYYDKDFNNEADTPDNFQSRRPNTSFCFLDIRSPGLGDTAMYLCATSRESGSNTEAFFGQGTRLTVV.

In this sample, this clonotype turned up many times. This chain joins TRBV20-1 and TRBJ2-7; 10 nucleotides line up with TRBD2. J gave up 6 bases and V 6 bases, and 5 bases lay outside the gene matches. Germline V gene lookup returns CDR1 DFQATT and CDR2 SNEGSKA (reference sequence). The CDR3 has 12 amino acids. Written as DNA, the CDR3 is TGCAGTGCCGCCGGGACTAGCGCCGAGCAGTACTTC. Its protein is CSAAGTSAEQYF.

This clonotype occurred many times. This chain joins TRBV18 and TRBJ1-1; 7 bases map to TRBD1. The germline V gene encodes CDR1 KGHSH and CDR2 LQKENI. V was clipped by 8 bases and J by 4 bases; unmatched bases: 7. The CDR3 extends over 13 amino acids. CDR3 protein: CASSPPGGTEAFF. CDR3 nucleotides: TGTGCCAGCAGTCCCCCAGGGGGCACTGAAGCTTTCTTT. The full variable domain, completed using reference TRBV18 and TRBJ1-1, is NAGVMQNPRHLVRRRGQEARLRCSPMKGHSHVYWYRQLPEEGLKFMVYLQKENIIDESGMPKERFSAEFPKEGPSILRIQQVVRGDSAAYFCASSPPGGTEAFFGQGTRLTVV.

This clonotype was counted only a few times. This sequence joins TRBV5-1 and TRBJ2-1, with unresolved D. Germline V gene lookup returns CDR1 SGHRS and CDR2 YFSETQ. This CDR3 region has 14 residues. Trimming took 0 bases from V and 4 from J, leaving 8 bases between them. The CDR3 loop reads CASSLEGPYNEQFF. DNA for the CDR3: TGCGCCAGCAGCTTGGAAGGCCCGTACAATGAGCAGTTCTTC.

This clonotype appeared many times. DNA for the CDR3: TGTGCCAGCACTTTTGGGGATGAAAGCTCCTACGAGCAGTACTTC. This sequence encodes CASTFGDESSYEQYF. This chain uses TRBV12-3 or TRBV12-4 with TRBJ2-7; D is unresolved. Trimming took off 7 bases at V and 0 bases at J, with 16 bases between the two ends. CDR3 length: 15 amino acids.

The sample holds a few counts of this clonotype. J is TRBJ2-5 and V is TRBV5-8; TRBD1 or TRBD2 may be the D gene (5 bases each). Trimming pared 4 bases from V and 3 bases from J, leaving 13 bases between. The CDR3 is made up of 14 amino acids. CDR1 is SGHTS and CDR2 is YDEGEE in the germline V gene. This CDR3 reads CASSPGPPEETQYF. Written as DNA, the CDR3 is TGTGCCAGCAGCCCGGGACCACCGGAAGAGACCCAGTACTTC.

This clonotype was found many times. The CDR3 region has the DNA TGTGCCAGCAGCTTAGAGTTAGGTCAGCCCCAGCATTTT. It encodes CASSLELGQPQHF. V gene TRBV7-2 combines with J gene TRBJ1-5, with D uncertain. Trimming pared 1 base from V and 6 bases from J, leaving 7 bases between. The CDR3 loop spans 13 amino acids. The V gene's germline CDR1 is SGHTA and CDR2 FQGNSA.

This clonotype was observed a few times. This rearrangement joins TRBV24-1 to TRBJ2-6, with unresolved D. The germline V gene has CDR1 KGHDR and CDR2 SFDVKD. The CDR3 runs to 15 residues. The V gene lost 6 bases and the J gene lost 2 bases, with 10 bases spanning the gap. The CDR3: CATSTSTAGANVLTF. The CDR3 DNA follows: TGTGCCACCAGTACTTCTACGGCTGGGGCCAACGTCCTGACTTTC.